Listed below are T cell receptor beta chains from one sample, sequenced in a study of T cells in Graves' hyperthyroidism and ophthalmopathy. MiXCR, applied by TCRdb to the multiplex PCR reads, yields one record per CDR3 protein. The sample has about 380,000 distinct CDR3 sequences, about 18% seen once; the top ten hold 40%. Sequenced: blood. The source is a man aged 18 to 30 with Graves' ophthalmopathy. Both conserved end residues are part of each CDR3. Fields, in order: CDR3 DNA, CDR3 protein, J gene, D gene, clone size, V gene. D genes are given only for firm matches. The listing skips clone size in some rows; elsewhere it reads once, few, many or a size class.

TGTGCCAGCAGCGTGACTAGCGGGGGATCAACCGGGGAGCTGTTTTTT CASSVTSGGSTGELFF TRBJ2-2 TRBD2 few TRBV7-3
TGTGCCAGCAGTTTCAGGGAGGCTGAAGCTTTCTTT CASSFREAEAFF TRBJ1-1 . many TRBV28
TGTGCCAGCAGCTTATTAGGAGGCTCTGGAAACACCATATATTTT CASSLLGGSGNTIYF TRBJ1-3 . . TRBV5-5
TGTGCCACCAGCACCGGGATTCAAGAGACCCAGTACTTC CATSTGIQETQYF TRBJ2-5 . . TRBV15
TGCAGCGGTCCGGGGGGGCGGGATGAGCAGTTCTTC CSGPGGRDEQFF TRBJ2-1 TRBD2 . TRBV20-1
TGTGCCAGCATCGAGGGACCCACCGGGGAGCTGTTTTTT CASIEGPTGELFF TRBJ2-2 . . TRBV28
TGTGCCAGCAGCCAAGGATGGACAGGGGAGGAAGATTCACCCCTCCACTTT CASSQGWTGEEDSPLHF TRBJ1-6 TRBD1 . TRBV14
TGTGCCACCAGTGACACCGACAGGGGAAGGGCGAGGGAGACCCAGTACTTC CATSDTDRGRARETQYF TRBJ2-5 TRBD1 . TRBV24-1
TGTGCCAGCAGCGCAGACAGGGGCAATTCACCCCTCCACTTT CASSADRGNSPLHF TRBJ1-6 TRBD1 many TRBV3-1
TGTGCCAGCTCACCGTCACAGGGGGTTTCTGAAGCTTTCTTT CASSPSQGVSEAFF TRBJ1-1 TRBD1 few TRBV18
TGTGCCAGCAGTTTTCGGACTAGCGGGGCTGACTACAATGAGCAGTTCTTC CASSFRTSGADYNEQFF TRBJ2-1 TRBD2 many TRBV6-1
TGTGCCAGCAGTTTAGTGGGGTCCTACGAGCAGTACTTC CASSLVGSYEQYF TRBJ2-7 . few TRBV12-3/TRBV12-4
TGCCTGGTACCCTACAGGGCATTCGACGAGCAGTACTTC CLVPYRAFDEQYF TRBJ2-7 . few TRBV20-1
TGCAGTGCCGGCGGGACTCATCTTAACTATGGCTACACCTTC CSAGGTHLNYGYTF TRBJ1-2 . many TRBV20-1
TGTGCCAGCAGCCGACCCCAGAGAGAAGAGACCCAGTACTTC CASSRPQREETQYF TRBJ2-5 . many TRBV11-2
TGTGCCAGCAGACCCGGACAGGGGGCTACCTACGAGCAGTACTTC CASRPGQGATYEQYF TRBJ2-7 TRBD1 . TRBV3-1
TGTGCCAGCAGCATTAGCCAGCGCGATACGCAGTATTTT CASSISQRDTQYF TRBJ2-3 . few TRBV7-2
TGCGCCAGCAGCTTGGCCGATGCCTCTGGGGCCAACGTCCTGACTTTC CASSLADASGANVLTF TRBJ2-6 . many TRBV5-1
TGCGCCAGCAGCTGGAGCAGGCTCCAAGAGACCCAGTACTTC CASSWSRLQETQYF TRBJ2-5 . . TRBV5-5
TGCGCCAGCAGCCAATCCGGAGGCCTTACTGAAGCTTTCTTT CASSQSGGLTEAFF TRBJ1-1 . few TRBV4-1
TGTGCCAGCAGTGGTGGCGAGAACACCGGGGAGCTGTTTTTT CASSGGENTGELFF TRBJ2-2 . . TRBV6-4
TGTGCCAGCAGCTTGCGGGTACAAGATACGCAGTATTTT CASSLRVQDTQYF TRBJ2-3 . many TRBV7-7
TGCGCCAGCAGTGCCCCAGGGAACTCCTACGAGCAGTACTTC CASSAPGNSYEQYF TRBJ2-7 . few TRBV10-1
TGTGCCAGCAGCCTTGGGACAGGCGTCTATGGCTACACCTTC CASSLGTGVYGYTF TRBJ1-2 TRBD1 many TRBV7-9
TGTGCCACCAGTGACCGGACAGGGATCTACAACTATGGCTACACCTTC CATSDRTGIYNYGYTF TRBJ1-2 TRBD1 many TRBV24-1
TGTGCCAGCAGTGAAGTGGCAGTTAGCAATCAGCCCCAGCATTTT CASSEVAVSNQPQHF TRBJ1-5 . . TRBV6-1
TGTGCCAGCACCGGGGGGTCTAGCGGGGGCCCGGAGACCCAGTACTTC CASTGGSSGGPETQYF TRBJ2-5 TRBD2 many TRBV2
TGCAGTGCCGACGGGACAGTCCAAGAGACCCAGTACTTC CSADGTVQETQYF TRBJ2-5 TRBD1 many TRBV20-1
TGCAGTCTAGCGGGGGGCGGGTCCTACAATGAGCAGTTCTTC CSLAGGGSYNEQFF TRBJ2-1 TRBD2 . TRBV20-1
TGTGCCAGCCAAAAGACGGCAGACTCCTACGAGCAGTACTTC CASQKTADSYEQYF TRBJ2-7 . . TRBV11-2
TGTGCCAGCAGTTTAGGGTCAGGGGGGTGGGAGACCCAGTACTTC CASSLGSGGWETQYF TRBJ2-5 . many TRBV12-3/TRBV12-4
TGTGTCAGCAGCTTAATGGAGGGGGCCAGCACAGATACGCAGTATTTT CVSSLMEGASTDTQYF TRBJ2-3 . few TRBV7-9
TGTGCCAGCTCACCAATCATTCCCGGGCGCTCTGGCACAGATACGCAGTATTTT CASSPIIPGRSGTDTQYF TRBJ2-3 . . TRBV18
TGTGCCAGCTCAGCCGGGACTCCGAACACCGGGGAGCTGTTTTTT CASSAGTPNTGELFF TRBJ2-2 . . TRBV18
TGTGCCAGCTCACCACCGTCAGGGTACAGTGGCTACACCTTC CASSPPSGYSGYTF TRBJ1-2 . many TRBV18